Sequencing of this T cell receptor beta chain was carried out in a study of OX40 agonist ivuxolimab in advanced cancers. Study context: Dose-escalation patients were diagnosed with hepatocellular carcinoma, melanoma, renal cell cancer or head and neck cancer. Averaging 60 years in age, with a range of about 23 to 90, the cohort was about 83% male. Study-wide findings and caveats: Among T cells, CD8+ cells averaged more expanded clones than CD4+ cells. With doses of 0.1-3.0 mg/kg, partial responders showed among the lowest clonal expansion.

Turning to this clone: What it binds is not known.

The protocol was immunoSEQ multiplex PCR, while the TCRdb copy is restricted to in-frame clones and leaves out a portion. The sample contains about 61,000 clones, more than 70% of which appear only once. The V segment lost 4 bases and the J segment 6 bases; nucleotides outside the gene matches: 15. Germline values: CDR1 SGHRS, CDR2 YFSETQ. This CDR3 contains 18 residues. The receptor was derived from an adult with an advanced solid tumor such as melanoma, head and neck, liver or kidney cancer. This specimen was CD4+ or CD8+ T cells sorted from blood, taken in a trial of the OX40 agonist ivuxolimab. The chain has TRBV5-1 and TRBJ2-2, with TRBD1 identical over 10 bases. DNA for the CDR3: TGCGCCAGCAGCCTGACAGGGGGCCCAGCGGGAGTGGCCGGGGAGCTGTTTTTT. This codes for CASSLTGGPAGVAGELFF. Variable domain in full (rest from reference TRBV5-1 and TRBJ2-2): KAGVTQTPRYLIKTRGQQVTLSCSPISGHRSVSWYQQTPGQGLQFLFEYFSETQRNKGNFPGRFSGRQFSNSRSEMNVSTLELGDSALYLCASSLTGGPAGVAGELFFGEGSRLTVL.